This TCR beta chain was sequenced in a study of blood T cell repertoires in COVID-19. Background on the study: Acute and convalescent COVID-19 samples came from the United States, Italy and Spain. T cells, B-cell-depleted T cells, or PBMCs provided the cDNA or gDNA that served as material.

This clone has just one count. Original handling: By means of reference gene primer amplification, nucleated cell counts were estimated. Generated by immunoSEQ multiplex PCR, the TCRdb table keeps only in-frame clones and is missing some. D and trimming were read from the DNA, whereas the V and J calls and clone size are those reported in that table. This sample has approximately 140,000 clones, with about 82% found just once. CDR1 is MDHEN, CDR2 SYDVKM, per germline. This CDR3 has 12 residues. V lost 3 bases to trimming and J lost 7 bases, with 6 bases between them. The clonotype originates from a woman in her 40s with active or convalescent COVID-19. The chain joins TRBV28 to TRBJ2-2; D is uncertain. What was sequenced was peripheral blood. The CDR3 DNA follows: TGTGCCAGCAGTTTCGAGAGCGGGGAGCTGTTTTTT. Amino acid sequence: CASSFESGELFF.